A selection of T cell receptor beta chains follows, all from one sample in a study of T cells after yellow fever vaccination. TCRdb reanalysed the 5' RACE reads using MiXCR and keeps one entry per CDR3 protein. There are some 160,000 distinct CDR3 sequences in the sample; around 9% occur only once, and roughly a third lies in the top ten. The specimen was CD8+ T cells sorted from PBMCs, collected 45 days after the yellow fever booster vaccination. These receptors were obtained from a man younger than 30 who received the YFV17D yellow fever vaccine. CDR3s include the opening cysteine and the closing phenylalanine or tryptophan. D genes are given only for firm matches. Expanded clones get a size class; other rows say once, few or many, or leave the size out.

D: TRBD2; V: TRBV11-1; size: many; J: TRBJ2-7; DNA: TGTGCCAGCAGCTACCCTCTAGCGGGGGCAGACGAGCAGTACTTC; CDR3: CASSYPLAGADEQYF
D: .; V: TRBV12-3/TRBV12-4; size: few; J: TRBJ2-3; DNA: TGTGCCAGCAGTTTCGCCACTTACACAGATACGCAGTATTTT; CDR3: CASSFATYTDTQYF
D: TRBD1; V: TRBV6-5; size: many; J: TRBJ2-3; DNA: TGTGCCAGCAGTAAACAGCCGGGACAGGGGTCAGATACGCAGTATTTT; CDR3: CASSKQPGQGSDTQYF
D: .; V: TRBV7-2; size: few; J: TRBJ2-5; DNA: TGTGCCAGCAGCGCCTCTCCGGGGCACAAGGAGACCCAGTACTTC; CDR3: CASSASPGHKETQYF
D: .; V: TRBV27; size: many; J: TRBJ2-2; DNA: TGTGCCAGCAGCCCCGCAGGGGTGACCGGGGAGCTGTTTTTT; CDR3: CASSPAGVTGELFF
D: .; V: TRBV6-6; size: few; J: TRBJ1-3; DNA: TGTGCCAGCAGTACGAAAAGAAGATCGGGAAACACCATATATTTT; CDR3: CASSTKRRSGNTIYF
D: TRBD2; V: TRBV7-2; size: many; J: TRBJ2-3; DNA: TGTGCCAGCAGCAGGACTAGCGGGGGGGTAGATACGCAGTATTTT; CDR3: CASSRTSGGVDTQYF
D: .; V: TRBV29-1; size: few; J: TRBJ2-1; DNA: TGCAGCGCCGATCCTCTAACCTCCTACAATGAGCAGTTCTTC; CDR3: CSADPLTSYNEQFF
D: TRBD2; V: TRBV4-2; size: once; J: TRBJ2-2; DNA: TGTGCCAGCAGTGCGGGGGAGAACACCGGGGAGCTGTTTTTT; CDR3: CASSAGENTGELFF
D: .; V: TRBV27; size: many; J: TRBJ2-5; DNA: TGTGCCAGCAGTTTTCAGGGGAGAGAGACCCAGTACTTC; CDR3: CASSFQGRETQYF
D: .; V: TRBV6-5; size: few; J: TRBJ2-3; DNA: TGTGCCAGCAGTTACGATGAGAGGAAAGGCACAGATACGCAGTATTTT; CDR3: CASSYDERKGTDTQYF
D: .; V: TRBV3-1; size: .; J: TRBJ2-2; DNA: TGTGCCAGCCGCCCGCAGGGGACCGGGGAGCTGTTTTTT; CDR3: CASRPQGTGELFF
D: .; V: TRBV6-2/TRBV6-3; size: few; J: TRBJ2-7; DNA: TGTGCCAGCGGAAGCTCCTACGAGCAGTACTTC; CDR3: CASGSSYEQYF
D: TRBD2; V: TRBV7-9; size: few; J: TRBJ2-3; DNA: TGTGCCAGCAGACATACTAGCGGGGGGCCCACAGATACGCAGTATTTT; CDR3: CASRHTSGGPTDTQYF
D: .; V: TRBV6-2/TRBV6-3; size: few; J: TRBJ1-2; DNA: TGTGCCAGCAGGGGGATAGATTATGGCTACACCTTC; CDR3: CASRGIDYGYTF
D: .; V: TRBV27; size: .; J: TRBJ1-5; DNA: TGTGCCAGCAGTTCACGGGTTTGGAATCAGCCCCAGCATTTT; CDR3: CASSSRVWNQPQHF
D: .; V: TRBV5-1; size: many; J: TRBJ2-3; DNA: TGCGCCAGCAGCTACCGGACCGGGGGCAAAGCAGATACGCAGTATTTT; CDR3: CASSYRTGGKADTQYF
D: .; V: TRBV5-1; size: few; J: TRBJ1-2; DNA: TGCGCCAGCAGCTTGGCGGGTACAGTATATGGCTACACCTTC; CDR3: CASSLAGTVYGYTF
D: .; V: TRBV4-3; size: few; J: TRBJ2-2; DNA: TGCGCCAGCAGCCAAGAGGCGGACACCGGGGAGCTGTTTTTT; CDR3: CASSQEADTGELFF
D: .; V: TRBV15; size: .; J: TRBJ2-1; DNA: TGTGCCACCAGCAGAGGAGCGTTGGGGAAGTACAATGAGCAGTTCTTC; CDR3: CATSRGALGKYNEQFF
D: TRBD1; V: TRBV4-2; size: .; J: TRBJ2-2; DNA: TGTGCCAGCAGCCCTCAGGGGGCAGGCGGGGAGCTGTTTTTT; CDR3: CASSPQGAGGELFF
D: TRBD2; V: TRBV2; size: few; J: TRBJ2-1; DNA: TGTGCCAGCAGTAAAGAGGGGCCTAGCGGGGTCTTCAATGAGCAGTTCTTC; CDR3: CASSKEGPSGVFNEQFF
D: .; V: TRBV23-1; size: few; J: TRBJ1-4; DNA: TGCGCCAGCAGTCAGGTCTCAGGGACGAGTGAAAAACTGTTTTTT; CDR3: CASSQVSGTSEKLFF
D: .; V: TRBV15; size: many; J: TRBJ2-3; DNA: TGTGCCACCAGCAGAGAAGGGTTCGCAGATACGCAGTATTTT; CDR3: CATSREGFADTQYF
D: TRBD1; V: TRBV5-1; size: few; J: TRBJ1-1; DNA: TGCGCCAGCAGCTTGGGCAGGGGGCTAAACGTTGAAGCTTTCTTT; CDR3: CASSLGRGLNVEAFF
D: .; V: TRBV12-3/TRBV12-4; size: .; J: TRBJ1-2; DNA: TGTGCCAGCAGTTTCCCAGGGACCGATTCTGGCTACACCTTC; CDR3: CASSFPGTDSGYTF
D: .; V: TRBV19; size: .; J: TRBJ2-1; DNA: TGTGCCAGTAGTATGGCCCTTAGCGGACCCTACAATGAGCAGTTCTTC; CDR3: CASSMALSGPYNEQFF
D: .; V: TRBV4-3; size: few; J: TRBJ1-2; DNA: TGCGCCAGCAGCCAAGATCGTGGAGGGGTTCTTTGGGGCTACACCTTC; CDR3: CASSQDRGGVLWGYTF
D: .; V: TRBV6-2/TRBV6-3; size: many; J: TRBJ2-5; DNA: TGTGCCAGCAGTCAGTACCAAGAGACCCAGTACTTC; CDR3: CASSQYQETQYF
D: .; V: TRBV5-1; size: .; J: TRBJ2-5; DNA: TGCGCCAGCAGCTTGCGGAGAAGGCACGAGGAGACCCAGTACTTC; CDR3: CASSLRRRHEETQYF
D: .; V: TRBV11-2; size: .; J: TRBJ2-3; DNA: TGTGCCAGCAGCCCGCGGTCCGGGGCCCCAGATACGCAGTATTTT; CDR3: CASSPRSGAPDTQYF
D: .; V: TRBV4-1; size: .; J: TRBJ2-1; DNA: TGCGCCAGCAGCCAAGATCCCAGGGAAGGCTACAATGAGCAGTTCTTC; CDR3: CASSQDPREGYNEQFF
D: TRBD1; V: TRBV4-3; size: .; J: TRBJ2-3; DNA: TGCGCCAGCAGCCCGGGGACAGGGGAGTACACAGATACGCAGTATTTT; CDR3: CASSPGTGEYTDTQYF
D: .; V: TRBV6-4; size: many; J: TRBJ1-1; DNA: TGTGCCAGCAGTGAAGGGGGGGAGGACACTGAAGCTTTCTTT; CDR3: CASSEGGEDTEAFF
D: TRBD2; V: TRBV9; size: few; J: TRBJ2-2; DNA: TGTGCCAGCAGCCGACTAGCGGGGGGCCCTTCCACCGGGGAGCTGTTTTTT; CDR3: CASSRLAGGPSTGELFF
D: .; V: TRBV9; size: few; J: TRBJ1-1; DNA: TGTGCCAGCAGGGATGGGGATCAGGGCACTGAAGCTTTCTTT; CDR3: CASRDGDQGTEAFF
D: .; V: TRBV7-8; size: few; J: TRBJ1-1; DNA: TGTGCCAGCAGCGCACGGTATTTGTTGAACACTGAAGCTTTCTTT; CDR3: CASSARYLLNTEAFF
D: TRBD1; V: TRBV10-3; size: .; J: TRBJ2-3; DNA: TGTGCCATCAGTGAAAGAGGGGGCACGTCAGATACGCAGTATTTT; CDR3: CAISERGGTSDTQYF
D: .; V: TRBV7-6; size: .; J: TRBJ2-3; DNA: TGTGCCAGCAGCTCCCCGGGGGCTTCAGATACGCAGTATTTT; CDR3: CASSSPGASDTQYF